Following are 25 T cell receptor beta chains from one sample sequenced in a study of control samples from healthy donors and cancer patients. The repertoire was sequenced with immunoSEQ multiplex PCR; TCRdb's copy has only in-frame clones and lacks some. The table lists about 180,000 clones, more than 80% of them singletons. Sequencing was performed on blood. The receptors originated from a man under 40 in good health.

This chain uses TRBV5-1 with TRBJ2-7; TRBD1 matches 9 bases. The CDR3 is made up of 14 amino acids. Germline CDR1 and CDR2: SGHRS and YFSETQ. The V gene end was trimmed by 1 base and the J gene end by 5 bases; junction bases not matched to a gene: 4. CDR3 DNA: TGCGCCAGCAGCTTGTTAACAGGGGGCCACGAGCAGTACTTC. Translating gives CASSLLTGGHEQYF.

The chain uses TRBV5-1 and TRBJ1-1, with D tentatively TRBD1 (5 bases). CDR1 and CDR2 (germline): SGHRS, YFSETQ. This CDR3 comprises 15 residues. The V end lost 0 bases, the J end lost 2 bases, and 11 bases lay between the germline ends. In DNA, the CDR3 is TGCGCCAGCAGCTTGGAGGGGCCATCCAACACTGAAGCTTTCTTT. It is translated as CASSLEGPSNTEAFF.

CDR3 amino acids: CASSMWGPGKETQYF. CDR3 DNA: TGTGCCAGTAGTATGTGGGGCCCTGGGAAAGAGACCCAGTACTTC. V and J are TRBV19 and TRBJ2-5; weak D call: TRBD1 (5 bases). Germline values: CDR1 LNHDA, CDR2 SQIVND (reference sequence). This CDR3 region has 15 residues. V was clipped by 3 bases and J by 3 bases, with 14 bases between them. Based on the CDR3 plus reference TRBV19 and TRBJ2-5, the full variable domain is DGGITQSPKYLFRKEGQNVTLSCEQNLNHDAMYWYRQDPGQGLRLIYYSQIVNDFQKGDIAEGYSVSREKKESFPLTVTSAQKNPTAFYLCASSMWGPGKETQYFGPGTRLLVL.

J is TRBJ2-1 and V is TRBV30; TRBD2 agrees at 7 bases. The CDR3 runs 13 residues. Germline trimming cut 0 bases from V and 6 bases from J; bases unmatched to any gene: 2. The germline V gene has CDR1 GTSNPN and CDR2 SVGIG (reference sequence). In DNA, the CDR3 is TGTGCCTGGAGTGTGGGACTAACCAATGAGCAGTTCTTC. Translating gives CAWSVGLTNEQFF.

The chain employs TRBV12-3 or TRBV12-4 and TRBJ1-6; the match to TRBD1 covers 7 bases. This CDR3 region has 12 residues. The J segment lost 10 bases and the V segment lost 7 bases, leaving 4 bases of the junction unmatched. CDR3 sequence: CASMRGGSPLHF. The CDR3, as DNA: TGTGCCAGCATGAGAGGGGGCTCACCCCTCCACTTT.

The chain couples TRBV6-5 to TRBJ1-1; maybe TRBD1 (6 bases). Trimming pared 5 bases from V and 11 bases from J, leaving 18 bases between. The CDR3 sequence is 13 residues long. CDR1 is MNHEY and CDR2 is SVGAGI in the germline V gene. CDR3 sequence: CASSNSRGLYAFF. CDR3 sequence (DNA): TGTGCCAGCAGTAACAGCCGGGGGCTTTATGCTTTCTTT.

CDR3 in amino acids: CSVRQYQETQYF. The DNA for the CDR3 is TGCAGCGTACGACAGTACCAAGAGACCCAGTACTTC. The V call is TRBV29-1, the J call TRBJ2-5; D may be TRBD1 (5 bases). Germline V gene data show CDR1 as SQVTM and CDR2 as ANQGSEA. V was pared by 6 bases and J by 0 bases, with 8 bases between. This CDR3 comprises 12 residues.

V gene TRBV13 combines with J gene TRBJ2-3; D may be TRBD2 (6 bases). Germline V lookup: CDR1 PRHDT, CDR2 FYEKMQ (reference sequence). The CDR3 runs to 18 residues. Deletions cut 4 bases from V and 0 bases from J, with 20 bases between. CDR3 DNA: TGTGCCAGCAGCTCGTTAGCCGCCCCGGCGGGGAGCACAGATACGCAGTATTTT. Translation gives CASSSLAAPAGSTDTQYF.

The chain combines TRBV27 with TRBJ1-5; D gene ambiguous. This CDR3 region has 15 residues. V was pared by 6 bases and J by 4 bases, with 16 bases between. CDR1 is MNHEY, CDR2 SMNVEV, per germline (reference sequence). CDR3 residues: CASSKEGLGNQPQHF. DNA of the CDR3: TGTGCCAGCAGCAAGGAGGGTCTTGGTAATCAGCCCCAGCATTTT.

The chain couples TRBV10-3 to TRBJ1-2; 9 nucleotides line up with TRBD1. The V and J ends lost 6 bases and 0 bases, in that order; junction bases with no gene match: 8. The length of the CDR3 is 16 residues. Germline CDR1 is ENHRY and CDR2 is SYGVKD. For the CDR3, the DNA is TGTGCCATCAGCCTAATACGGACAGGGGCTAACTATGGCTACACCTTC. Protein sequence: CAISLIRTGANYGYTF.

This sequence joins TRBV6-2 or TRBV6-3 and TRBJ2-5; no reliable D call. V lost 6 bases, J lost 1 base, and 6 bases lay in between. The CDR3 has 12 amino acids. In germline, CDR1 is MNHEY, CDR2 SVGEGT. The CDR3, as DNA: TGTGCCAGCAGCCCTCTCCAAGAGACCCAGTACTTC. Translated: CASSPLQETQYF.

The chain links TRBV6-6 to TRBJ2-3; 11 bases match TRBD2. CDR3 length: 14 amino acids. Germline V CDR1 and CDR2: MNHNY, SVGAGI (reference sequence). V lost 7 bases to trimming and J lost 2 bases; unmatched junction nucleotides: 2. The CDR3 spells CASNSGGVTDTQYF. In DNA form, the CDR3 reads TGTGCCAGCAATAGCGGGGGGGTCACAGATACGCAGTATTTT.

The genes are TRBV18 and TRBJ2-1; 13 nucleotides agree with TRBD2. The CDR3 covers 16 residues. Looked up from germline, CDR1 is KGHSH and CDR2 is LQKENI. V lost 0 bases and J lost 5; bases outside the gene matches: 1. In DNA, the CDR3 is TGTGCCAGCTCACCACCGGGACTAGCGGGGAACAATGAGCAGTTCTTC. This encodes CASSPPGLAGNNEQFF.

The V call is TRBV28, the J call TRBJ1-3; D ambiguous. The germline V gene encodes CDR1 MDHEN and CDR2 SYDVKM. The CDR3 is 15 amino acids. Trimming stripped 3 bases from V and 4 bases from J, with 13 bases between. CDR3 coding DNA: TGTGCCAGCAGTTTTAGGGCCTTTCAGGGAAACACCATATATTTT. Its protein is CASSFRAFQGNTIYF.

The chain carries TRBV5-1 and TRBJ2-1, with TRBD2 identical over 9 bases. Germline values: CDR1 SGHRS, CDR2 YFSETQ. V was pared by 0 bases and J by 6 bases, with 4 bases of the junction left unmatched. CDR3 length: 15 amino acids. The CDR3 spells CASSLEASGVNEQFF. CDR3 bases: TGCGCCAGCAGCTTGGAGGCTAGCGGGGTCAATGAGCAGTTCTTC. Variable domain in full (rest from reference TRBV5-1 and TRBJ2-1): KAGVTQTPRYLIKTRGQQVTLSCSPISGHRSVSWYQQTPGQGLQFLFEYFSETQRNKGNFPGRFSGRQFSNSRSEMNVSTLELGDSALYLCASSLEASGVNEQFFGPGTRLTVL.

The chain recombines TRBV20-1 with TRBJ2-5, with 13 positions matching TRBD2. CDR3 length: 17 residues. J gave up 4 bases and V 3 bases, and 11 bases lay outside the gene matches. Germline V gene data show CDR1 as DFQATT and CDR2 as SNEGSKA (reference sequence). CDR3 in DNA: TGCAGTGCTAGTGGCGGGACTAGCGGGGCCGGGAGAGAGACCCAGTACTTC. Translating it yields CSASGGTSGAGRETQYF.

The genes are TRBV21-1 and TRBJ1-2; TRBD1, as called in the table, went unchecked against the DNA. TRBV21-1 is shown as a pseudogene. The CDR3 has 14 amino acids. The CDR3 reads CASSLRDRNYGYTF. The CDR3 region has the DNA TGTGCCAGCAGCTTACGGGACAGGAACTATGGCTACACCTTC.

The J gene is TRBJ1-2, the V gene TRBV7-9, with D unresolved. There are 15 residues in the CDR3. The germline gives CDR1 SEHNR, CDR2 FQNEAQ (reference sequence). Trimming took off 1 base at V and 6 bases at J, with 15 bases between the two ends. The CDR3 sequence: CASSLGPQVFNGYTF. The CDR3 nucleotides read TGTGCCAGCAGCTTAGGGCCTCAGGTGTTTAATGGCTACACCTTC.

V usage is TRBV5-1 and J usage is TRBJ2-7; 12 bases fit TRBD1. CDR1 is SGHRS, CDR2 YFSETQ, per germline. The J segment lost 2 bases and the V segment lost 3 bases, leaving 12 bases of the junction unmatched. This CDR3 comprises 18 residues. The CDR3 reads CASSSTGTGGPRPYEQYF. CDR3 nucleotide sequence: TGCGCCAGCAGCTCCACCGGGACAGGGGGCCCCCGTCCCTACGAGCAGTACTTC.

This clone was observed once. The CDR3 sequence: CAWSSGSRLAGGFQARDNEQFF. CDR3 in DNA: TGTGCCTGGAGTTCGGGGTCGAGACTAGCGGGAGGCTTCCAAGCCCGAGACAATGAGCAGTTCTTC. This chain joins TRBV30 and TRBJ2-1; 13 nucleotides match TRBD2. The CDR3 length is 22 residues. J lost 5 bases, V lost 2 bases, and 24 bases had no gene match. From germline, CDR1 is GTSNPN and CDR2 SVGIG (reference sequence).

CDR3 DNA: TGTGCCAGCAACGGACTGTACACAGATACGCAGTATTTT. This gives the protein CASNGLYTDTQYF. V usage is TRBV2 and J usage is TRBJ2-3; D is perhaps TRBD2 (5 bases). V was pared by 7 bases and J by 2 bases, with 10 bases between. CDR1 is SNHLY, CDR2 FYNNEI, per germline. The CDR3 consists of 13 residues.

The gene calls are TRBV11-3 and TRBJ2-3; TRBD2 agrees at 8 bases. The CDR3 is 14 residues long. V was clipped by 4 bases and J by 6 bases; unmatched bases: 6. Per germline, CDR1 SGHNT and CDR2 YENEEA. Here the CDR3 reads CASSSGSGGDTQYF. The CDR3 DNA sequence: TGTGCCAGCAGCTCCGGGTCGGGGGGGGATACGCAGTATTTT.

This chain connects TRBV7-9 to TRBJ2-1; no clear D. The CDR3 is 11 residues long. CDR1 SEHNR and CDR2 FQNEAQ come from the germline V gene (reference sequence). The V end lost 5 bases, the J end lost 5 bases, and 4 bases lay between the germline ends. CDR3 coding DNA: TGTGCCAGCAGCCTACACAATGAGCAGTTCTTC. It yields the protein CASSLHNEQFF. The variable domain in full, with the rest retrieved from reference TRBV7-9 and TRBJ2-1, is DTGVSQNPRHKITKRGQNVTFRCDPISEHNRLYWYRQTLGQGPEFLTYFQNEAQLEKSRLLSDRFSAERPKGSFSTLEIQRTEQGDSAMYLCASSLHNEQFFGPGTRLTVL.

V usage is TRBV29-1 and J usage is TRBJ1-1, with 10 bases that match TRBD1. Unmatched junction bases numbered 3, after V lost 3 bases and J lost 5 bases. The length of the CDR3 is 13 residues. Germline CDR1 SQVTM, CDR2 ANQGSEA. The CDR3 nucleotides read TGCAGCGTTGAGGTGGGACAGGGGACTGAAGCTTTCTTT. It translates to CSVEVGQGTEAFF.

The gene calls are TRBV19 and TRBJ1-2, with 7 bases matching TRBD1. CDR1 LNHDA and CDR2 SQIVND come from the germline V gene (reference sequence). The trim removed 3 bases at V and 5 bases at J, leaving 9 bases unmatched. The length of the CDR3 is 15 residues. CDR3 sequence (DNA): TGTGCCAGTAGTATGGGCGAGGGGGCGCGGTATGGCTACACCTTC. It is translated as CASSMGEGARYGYTF.